Sequencing of this T cell receptor beta chain was carried out in a study of blood T cell repertoires in COVID-19. Study at large: The United States, Italy and Spain provided the acute and convalescent COVID-19 samples. The analysed material was cDNA or gDNA that came from T cells, B-cell-depleted T cells, or PBMCs.

Trimming cost V 7 bases and J 3 bases; bases outside gene matches: 11. From germline, CDR1 is MDHEN and CDR2 SYDVKM. The CDR3 consists of 16 residues. In the original processing: Estimation of nucleated cell counts was performed using reference gene primer amplification. The repertoire was sequenced with immunoSEQ multiplex PCR; TCRdb's copy has only in-frame clones and lacks some. V, J and clone size derive from that table, while D and trimming were established from the DNA sequence. The sample has roughly 85,000 clones, about three quarters seen once. The sequence derives from a human donor in a cohort sampled during active COVID-19. Material for sequencing was peripheral blood. This chain joins TRBV28 and TRBJ1-1, with 10 nucleotides matching TRBD1. The CDR3: CASTNPPGTGDTEAFF. The CDR3 nucleotides read TGTGCCAGCACCAATCCGCCCGGGACAGGGGACACTGAAGCTTTCTTT.